The 17 T cell receptor beta chains listed next were all sequenced from one sample in a study of T cell changes during pregnancy in multiple sclerosis. Here immunoSEQ multiplex PCR was the method, and the copy in TCRdb shows in-frame clones only, minus some. This sample has roughly 80,000 clones, with roughly 93% found just once. Sequenced material: peripheral blood, taken in the second trimester of pregnancy. The receptors here all came from a female donor with multiple sclerosis, enrolled in a pregnancy study.

This rearrangement joins TRBV2 to TRBJ2-3, with D perhaps matching TRBD1 (5 bases). Germline V CDR1 and CDR2: SNHLY, FYNNEI. Trimming shortened V by 6 bases and J by 5 bases, and 27 bases separated the two germline ends. This CDR3 comprises 18 residues. Written as DNA, the CDR3 is TGTGCCAGCAGAGGCACCCCCGCGCAGGGCGCGCTCATAGATACGCAGTATTTT. Translated, it gives CASRGTPAQGALIDTQYF. Together with reference TRBV2 and TRBJ2-3, the CDR3 gives the full variable domain: EPEVTQTPSHQVTQMGQEVILRCVPISNHLYFYWYRQILGQKVEFLVSFYNNEISEKSEIFDDQFSVERPDGSNFTLKIRSTKLEDSAMYFCASRGTPAQGALIDTQYFGPGTRLTVL.

The chain recombines TRBV19 with TRBJ2-3; 7 bases are a match to TRBD2. Germline CDR1 and CDR2: LNHDA and SQIVND (reference sequence). The CDR3 has 15 amino acids. The J segment lost 1 base and the V segment lost 1 base, leaving 2 bases of the junction unmatched. The CDR3 reads CASSIAGGGTDTQYF. The CDR3 nucleotides are TGTGCCAGTAGTATAGCTGGGGGGGGCACAGATACGCAGTATTTT.

The rearrangement joins TRBV29-1 to TRBJ1-1, with TRBD1 identical over 7 bases. This CDR3 spans 13 amino acids. Germline loops: CDR1 SQVTM, CDR2 ANQGSEA. V lost 4 bases to trimming and J lost 3 bases; unmatched junction nucleotides: 5. CDR3 sequence (DNA): TGCAGCGTTGGAGGGGGCATCTACACTGAAGCTTTCTTT. Protein: CSVGGGIYTEAFF.

The V call is TRBV2, the J call TRBJ1-5; weak D call: TRBD1 (6 bases). Germline V gene lookup returns CDR1 SNHLY and CDR2 FYNNEI. Trimming took 6 bases from V and 3 from J, leaving 15 bases between them. The CDR3 extends over 15 amino acids. CDR3 sequence reads: CASRAPRDNNQPQHF. The CDR3 bases are TGTGCCAGCAGAGCGCCCCGGGACAACAATCAGCCCCAGCATTTT.

The chain is built from TRBV5-1 and TRBJ1-1; unclear D gene. The CDR3 extends over 12 amino acids. The germline V and J ends were trimmed by 3 bases and 14 bases, with 17 bases remaining between them. CDR1 and CDR2 from the germline V gene are SGHRS and YFSETQ. The CDR3 coding sequence is TGCGCCAGCAGCTCCGGACTCGGCTATCTCTTCTTT. This sequence encodes CASSSGLGYLFF.

This chain connects TRBV5-1 to TRBJ2-3, with D perhaps TRBD2 (5 bases). The V end lost 4 bases, the J end lost 1 base, and 7 bases lay between the germline ends. The CDR3 is 13 residues long. Per the germline V gene, CDR1 is SGHRS and CDR2 is YFSETQ. The CDR3 region is CASSGSRTDTQYF. As DNA, the CDR3 is TGCGCCAGCAGCGGGAGCCGCACAGATACGCAGTATTTT.

This sequence joins TRBV13 and TRBJ2-3; D might be TRBD1 (6 bases). This CDR3 comprises 17 residues. CDR1 and CDR2 from the germline V gene are PRHDT and FYEKMQ (reference sequence). The germline V and J ends were trimmed by 4 bases and 0 bases, with 17 bases remaining between them. CDR3 DNA sequence: TGTGCCAGCAGCTCTCTCAGGGGTTTTTCTAGCACAGATACGCAGTATTTT. It is translated as CASSSLRGFSSTDTQYF.

This chain links TRBV5-6 with TRBJ1-5, with D perhaps matching TRBD1 (5 bases). Germline V lookup: CDR1 SGHDT, CDR2 YYEEEE. The length of the CDR3 is 13 residues. V shed 5 bases and J shed 0 bases, with 6 bases lying between them. The CDR3 protein is CASSTGSNQPQHF. The CDR3 DNA follows: TGTGCCAGCAGTACAGGTAGCAATCAGCCCCAGCATTTT.

V and J are TRBV29-1 and TRBJ2-7, with D maybe TRBD1 (6 bases). The CDR3 has 12 amino acids. The germline gives CDR1 SQVTM, CDR2 ANQGSEA. Deletions cut 7 bases from V and 3 bases from J, with 13 bases between. The CDR3 protein is CSARDTDYEQYF. In nucleotides, the CDR3 is TGCAGCGCCCGGGACACCGACTACGAGCAGTACTTC.

The genes are TRBV13 and TRBJ2-7; 8 bases fit TRBD1. The junction had 9 bases not matched to a gene; V was cut back by 4 bases and J by 1 base. The CDR3 is 16 residues long. Germline-derived CDR1 and CDR2 are PRHDT and FYEKMQ (reference sequence). Here the CDR3 DNA reads TGTGCCAGCAGCTCCCAAATGACAGGGGCGTCCTACGAGCAGTACTTC. As protein: CASSSQMTGASYEQYF.

The V gene is TRBV5-6, the J gene TRBJ1-1, with a weak D call TRBD1 (6 bases). The CDR3 is 15 amino acids. Germline CDR1 and CDR2: SGHDT and YYEEEE. V gave up 0 bases and J gave up 4 bases, with 13 bases separating them. CDR3 in amino acids: CASSLVSQGPTEAFF. The CDR3 DNA reads as TGTGCCAGCAGCTTGGTCTCACAGGGCCCCACTGAAGCTTTCTTT.

This sequence joins TRBV9 and TRBJ2-7, with 7 bases matching TRBD1. J lost 2 bases, V lost 2 bases, and 4 bases had no gene match. Germline CDR1 reads SGDLS; CDR2 reads YYNGEE. CDR3 length: 14 amino acids. The CDR3 spells CASSVSQGAYEQYF. For the CDR3, the DNA is TGTGCCAGCAGCGTGTCCCAGGGGGCCTACGAGCAGTACTTC.

CDR3 amino acids: CASSSGSGNTIYF. The CDR3 DNA follows: TGTGCCAGTAGTTCAGGCTCTGGAAACACCATATATTTT. The chain combines TRBV19 with TRBJ1-3; D uncertain. This CDR3 region has 13 residues. Germline V gives CDR1 LNHDA, CDR2 SQIVND (reference sequence). V was clipped by 5 bases and J by 0 bases, with 5 bases between them.

The CDR3 here is CASSFNPTDSSGNTIYF. The DNA of the CDR3 is TGCGCCAGCAGCTTCAACCCGACGGACAGCTCTGGAAACACCATATATTTT. The V and J genes are TRBV5-1 and TRBJ1-3; TRBD1 might be the D (6 bases). The CDR3 is 17 amino acids. V lost 2 bases and J lost 0, with 15 bases in between. Per germline, CDR1 SGHRS and CDR2 YFSETQ.

The CDR3 DNA is TGTGCCAGCAGCTTAGCCACAGGCCTTTTTTTGAACACTGAAGCTTTCTTT. Translated: CASSLATGLFLNTEAFF. The rearrangement uses TRBV7-9 and TRBJ1-1, with a possible D match to TRBD1 (5 bases). Germline V gene data show CDR1 as SEHNR and CDR2 as FQNEAQ (reference sequence). V lost 0 bases to trimming and J lost 0 bases, with 14 bases between them. The CDR3 has 17 residues.

The genes are TRBV11-2 and TRBJ2-1, with 7 bases identical to TRBD1. CDR3 length: 16 residues. Germline V lookup: CDR1 SGHAT, CDR2 FQNNGV. V lost 7 bases to trimming and J lost 5 bases; unmatched junction nucleotides: 14. DNA of the CDR3: TGTGCCAGCAATACACTCCCGGGACAGACGAACAATGAGCAGTTCTTC. Translated: CASNTLPGQTNNEQFF.

The rearrangement joins TRBV29-1 to TRBJ1-1; 9 nucleotides align to TRBD1. There are 13 residues in the CDR3. Trimming at V came to 8 bases and at J to 4 bases, leaving 8 bases not matched to a gene. Germline assignment: CDR1 SQVTM and CDR2 ANQGSEA. The CDR3: CSYTGGESTEAFF. CDR3 DNA: TGCAGCTATACAGGGGGCGAGAGCACTGAAGCTTTCTTT. The full variable domain, with the rest looked up from reference TRBV29-1 and TRBJ1-1, is SAVISQKPSRDICQRGTSLTIQCQVDSQVTMMFWYRQQPGQSLTLIATANQGSEATYESGFVIDKFPISRPNLTFSTLTVSNMSPEDSSIYLCSYTGGESTEAFFGQGTRLTVV.